Listed here are 25 T cell receptor beta chains from one sample, sequenced in a study of T-cell memory formation after mild COVID-19. TCRdb re-called the 5' RACE reads with MiXCR, one entry per CDR3 protein. In the table there are 450,000 to 650,000 distinct CDR3 sequences, over 20% of which are singletons. Sequenced input: PBMCs or a T cell subset sorted from them (not recorded which). The receptors stem from an adult woman who had mild COVID-19 (a few samples of this study predate the infection). Cell type and time point are not known.

CDR3 loop: CASSVGGPSNEQFF. Here the CDR3 DNA reads TGTGCCAGCAGCGTCGGGGGCCCGAGCAATGAGCAGTTCTTC. The chain employs TRBV9 and TRBJ2-1; D possibly matches TRBD1 or TRBD2 (6 bases each). Trimming removed 2 bases at V and 6 bases at J, with 12 bases between. The CDR3 sequence is 14 residues long. Germline V gene data show CDR1 as SGDLS and CDR2 as YYNGEE.

This clonotype was seen more than once but under ten times. This chain uses TRBV14 with TRBJ2-6; D gene ambiguous. Per the germline V gene, CDR1 is SGHDN and CDR2 is FVKESK. The CDR3 spans 13 residues. The V gene lost 7 bases and the J gene lost 2 bases, with 6 bases spanning the gap. CDR3 in amino acids: CASTNTGANVLTF. The CDR3, as DNA: TGTGCCAGCACTAATACTGGGGCCAACGTCCTGACTTTC. The whole variable domain, filled in from reference TRBV14 and TRBJ2-6, reads EAGVTQFPSHSVIEKGQTVTLRCDPISGHDNLYWYRRVMGKEIKFLLHFVKESKQDESGMPNNRFLAERTGGTYSTLKVQPAELEDSGVYFCASTNTGANVLTFGAGSRLTVL.

This clonotype was seen a handful of times. The CDR3 bases are TGTGCCAGCAGTACCAAGACTGCGAACACTGAAGCTTTCTTT. Its translation is CASSTKTANTEAFF. This rearrangement joins TRBV6-5 to TRBJ1-1; D gene ambiguous. V dropped 5 bases and J dropped 1 base, with 11 bases sitting between them. There are 14 residues in the CDR3. Per the germline V gene, CDR1 is MNHEY and CDR2 is SVGAGI.

The chain joins TRBV20-1 to TRBJ1-1; D perhaps matches TRBD1 (6 bases). This CDR3 contains 16 residues. The germline CDR1 and CDR2 sequences are DFQATT and SNEGSKA (reference sequence). Trimming took off 7 bases at V and 3 bases at J, with 24 bases between the two ends. The CDR3 nucleotides read TGCAGTGTCGAGGGGCGGGGGGCTAGGGACCACACTGAAGCTTTCTTT. This gives the protein CSVEGRGARDHTEAFF.

This rearrangement joins TRBV11-2 to TRBJ2-1, with a weak D call TRBD2 (6 bases). V lost 7 bases, J lost 7 bases, and 20 bases lay in between. Germline-derived CDR1 and CDR2 are SGHAT and FQNNGV. The CDR3 sequence is 15 residues long. The CDR3 reads CASNPGGATRNEQFF. The DNA of the CDR3 is TGTGCCAGCAACCCCGGGGGTGCCACCCGAAATGAGCAGTTCTTC.

This clonotype was recorded many times. The chain carries TRBV7-3 and TRBJ2-2, with 11 bases fitting TRBD2. V shed 5 bases, J shed 6 bases, and the junction held 2 bases outside the gene matches. The germline gives CDR1 SGHTA, CDR2 FQGTGA. CDR3 size: 14 residues. The CDR3 sequence: CASSRGLAAGELFF. Here the CDR3 DNA reads TGTGCCAGCAGCCGGGGACTAGCGGCCGGGGAGCTGTTTTTT.

This clonotype was counted only a few times. V and J are TRBV19 and TRBJ1-5; maybe TRBD1 (5 bases). Germline V gene sequence: CDR1 LNHDA, CDR2 SQIVND (reference sequence). V was pared by 1 base and J by 5 bases, with 15 bases between. This CDR3 has 16 residues. In DNA, the CDR3 is TGTGCCAGTAGTATAGGTAACAGAGCGGGGGATCAGCCCCAGCATTTT. Its translation is CASSIGNRAGDQPQHF.

The chain couples TRBV5-1 to TRBJ2-3; TRBD2 matches 10 bases. V was pared by 0 bases and J by 6 bases, with 7 bases of the junction left unmatched. Germline lookup yields CDR1 SGHRS and CDR2 YFSETQ. The CDR3 covers 16 residues. This CDR3 is CASSLVVAGGPDTQYF. In DNA form, the CDR3 reads TGCGCCAGCAGCTTGGTGGTAGCGGGGGGTCCGGATACGCAGTATTTT.

A few counts support this clonotype. The CDR3 region is CASSLALGNSGNTIYF. DNA for the CDR3: TGTGCCAGCAGTTTAGCGCTGGGCAACTCTGGAAACACCATATATTTT. This chain joins TRBV12-3 or TRBV12-4 and TRBJ1-3; D not certain. The CDR3 is 16 amino acids. V lost 0 bases, J lost 0 bases, and 9 bases lay in between.

This clonotype was seen a handful of times. The chain recombines TRBV6-2 or TRBV6-3 with TRBJ1-2; D is undetermined. This CDR3 comprises 12 residues. Trimming cost V 4 bases and J 14 bases, with 17 bases left between them. The V gene's germline CDR1 is MNHEY and CDR2 SVGEGT. CDR3 nucleotide sequence: TGTGCCAGCAGTTCCCCCCCGGGCGCGGAAACCTTC. Amino acid sequence: CASSSPPGAETF.

This clonotype has a handful of counts. The chain has TRBV7-8 and TRBJ1-4; a possible D gene is TRBD1 (6 bases). Trimming pared 0 bases from V and 4 bases from J, leaving 12 bases between. CDR3 length equals 16 residues. Germline assignment: CDR1 SGHVS and CDR2 FQNEAQ. The CDR3 sequence: CASSLAGGLGNEKLFF. The CDR3 DNA reads as TGTGCCAGCAGCTTAGCGGGGGGGCTCGGTAATGAAAAACTGTTTTTT.

This chain joins TRBV20-1 and TRBJ2-1; the match to TRBD2 covers 7 bases. The CDR3 is made up of 18 amino acids. Germline assignment: CDR1 DFQATT and CDR2 SNEGSKA (reference sequence). The ends lost 3 bases at V and 0 bases at J; junction bases unmatched: 14. CDR3 in amino acids: CSARRGAGWASSYNEQFF. For the CDR3, the DNA is TGCAGTGCTAGGAGGGGAGCGGGATGGGCTAGCTCCTACAATGAGCAGTTCTTC.

The chain employs TRBV7-2 and TRBJ1-5; D remains unclear. Per the germline V gene, CDR1 is SGHTA and CDR2 is FQGNSA. Between the trimmed V and J ends, which lost 8 bases and 6 bases, there was a span of 11 bases. The CDR3 is 12 amino acids. CDR3 coding DNA: TGTGCCAGCCGAGAGGGTTCTCAGCCCCAGCATTTT. This codes for CASREGSQPQHF.

The chain joins TRBV29-1 to TRBJ1-1; 10 bases agree with TRBD1. Looked up from germline, CDR1 is SQVTM and CDR2 is ANQGSEA. The CDR3 is made up of 13 amino acids. V shed 0 bases, J shed 12 bases, and the junction held 7 bases outside the gene matches. Here the CDR3 reads CSVEDGDRGETFF. In DNA form, the CDR3 reads TGCAGCGTTGAAGACGGGGACAGGGGTGAGACTTTCTTT. Based on the CDR3 plus reference TRBV29-1 and TRBJ1-1, the full variable domain is SAVISQKPSRDICQRGTSLTIQCQVDSQVTMMFWYRQQPGQSLTLIATANQGSEATYESGFVIDKFPISRPNLTFSTLTVSNMSPEDSSIYLCSVEDGDRGETFFGQGTRLTVV.

The chain links TRBV7-2 to TRBJ2-5; 7 bases are a match to TRBD2. The CDR3 has 18 residues. Germline V lookup: CDR1 SGHTA, CDR2 FQGNSA. V was pared by 0 bases and J by 4 bases, with 14 bases of the junction left unmatched. This chain's CDR3 is CASSLAYGVTPSGETQYF. The CDR3 DNA is TGTGCCAGCAGCTTAGCCTACGGGGTTACGCCTAGCGGAGAGACCCAGTACTTC.

This chain connects TRBV19 to TRBJ2-5, with TRBD1 identical over 9 bases. From germline, CDR1 is LNHDA and CDR2 SQIVND (reference sequence). After removal of 4 bases from V and 5 bases from J, the junction contained 8 bases not matched to a gene. This CDR3 comprises 15 residues. The CDR3 loop reads CASSTPTGGIETQYF. DNA of the CDR3: TGTGCCAGTAGTACTCCGACAGGGGGAATCGAGACCCAGTACTTC.

This clonotype has a handful of counts. V is TRBV20-1 and J is TRBJ2-3; TRBD1 matches at 9 bases. CDR1 and CDR2 (germline): DFQATT, SNEGSKA (reference sequence). CDR3 length equals 16 residues. J gave up 4 bases and V 3 bases, and 11 bases lay outside the gene matches. CDR3 sequence reads: CSARLAGDREADTQYF. The CDR3, as DNA: TGCAGTGCTAGGTTAGCCGGGGACAGGGAGGCAGATACGCAGTATTTT.

The chain carries TRBV3-1 and TRBJ2-5; D is perhaps TRBD2 (7 bases). V lost 4 bases and J lost 4, with 16 bases in between. The germline gives CDR1 LGHDT, CDR2 YNNKEL (reference sequence). The CDR3 totals 15 residues. CDR3 in DNA: TGTGCCAGCAGCCGCACGGGGGGCCTACTAGAGACCCAGTACTTC. This translates into CASSRTGGLLETQYF.

This clonotype turned up a few times. V gene TRBV14 combines with J gene TRBJ2-3; D tentatively reads TRBD1 or TRBD2 (6 bases each). The germline V and J ends were trimmed by 2 bases and 2 bases, with 11 bases remaining between them. CDR1 SGHDN and CDR2 FVKESK come from the germline V gene. The CDR3 covers 15 residues. The CDR3 nucleotides are TGTGCCAGCAGCCAACGGGGGCTAACCACAGATACGCAGTATTTT. Protein: CASSQRGLTTDTQYF.

V is TRBV7-2 and J is TRBJ2-5, with no clear D. Germline V gene sequence: CDR1 SGHTA, CDR2 FQGNSA. There are 16 residues in the CDR3. Trimming pared 3 bases from V and 10 bases from J, leaving 24 bases between. CDR3 nucleotides: TGTGCCAGCAGCTTGACCCCCTTACAGCCACCCCTGAGCCAGTACTTC. Residues: CASSLTPLQPPLSQYF.

This clonotype turned up a few times. The chain employs TRBV5-4 and TRBJ2-5, with 12 bases identical to TRBD2. Germline-derived CDR1 and CDR2 are SGHNT and YYREEE (reference sequence). The CDR3 is 13 residues long. The V gene end was trimmed by 9 bases and the J gene end by 3 bases; junction bases not matched to a gene: 3. The CDR3: CATTSGREETQYF. The DNA of the CDR3 is TGTGCCACGACTAGCGGGAGAGAAGAGACCCAGTACTTC.

The chain combines TRBV27 with TRBJ2-7; 7 nucleotides line up with TRBD1. Unmatched junction bases numbered 8, after V lost 6 bases and J lost 3 bases. Looked up from germline, CDR1 is MNHEY and CDR2 is SMNVEV (reference sequence). The CDR3 is 14 residues long. The CDR3 DNA sequence: TGTGCCAGCAGGGGCTTTCACAGGGGCTACGAGCAGTACTTC. Translation gives CASRGFHRGYEQYF.

V is TRBV20-1 and J is TRBJ2-5; D perhaps matches TRBD2 (5 bases). The V and J ends lost 0 bases and 1 base respectively, with 6 bases between them. Looked up from germline, CDR1 is DFQATT and CDR2 is SNEGSKA (reference sequence). This CDR3 spans 13 amino acids. DNA of the CDR3: TGCAGTGCTAGAGATGGAGGCCAAGAGACCCAGTACTTC. The encoded protein is CSARDGGQETQYF.

This sequence joins TRBV29-1 and TRBJ2-7, with 11 bases fitting TRBD1. With V trimmed by 7 bases and J by 3 bases, 5 bases remained unmatched. Germline lookup yields CDR1 SQVTM and CDR2 ANQGSEA. This CDR3 region has 13 residues. The CDR3 DNA reads as TGCAGCGGGAAGGGGACAGGGGGCTACGAGCAGTACTTC. Its translation: CSGKGTGGYEQYF.

This clonotype has just a few counts. DNA for the CDR3: TGTGCCAGCAGTGTTGACAGGGTCCCTACCGAGCAGTACTTC. It specifies CASSVDRVPTEQYF. The gene calls are TRBV12-3 or TRBV12-4 and TRBJ2-7; the match to TRBD1 covers 7 bases. CDR3 length: 14 residues. Trimming took 5 bases from V and 6 from J; bases not matched to a gene: 10.